Following are 7 T cell receptor beta chains from one sample sequenced in a study of T cells in women clearing cervical HPV infection listed by TCRdb under 2018. Library preparation employed the immunoSEQ multiplex PCR assay. What TCRdb holds here is the immuneACCESS table cut down to in-frame rearrangements. Part of the clones is not present; checked against another copy, under half of the missing clones reflect an unresolved V gene, and the others are unexplained. The sample's own table lists approximately 34,000 clones. The ten largest clones take up roughly 6.8% of the sample. The sequenced sample consisted of blood buffy coat. Receptors were obtained from a woman aged 18 to 69 with a cervical HPV16 infection that either progressed to CIN3+ or cleared (not recorded which).

A note on this clone: The CDR3 end falls 3 residues outside the read, so it is completed with the germline J gene. The J gene is TRBJ2-5, the V gene TRBV6-1; TRBD1 might be the D (5 bases). The V gene's germline CDR1 is MNHNS and CDR2 SASEGT. The CDR3 runs to 15 residues. With 2 bases removed from V and 4 bases from J, the gap between germline ends came to 14 bases. The part of the CDR3 DNA that was read is TGTGCCAGCAGTGAAATTATGGGGCTTGGAGAGACC. Translation gives CASSEIMGLGET. The whole CDR3 protein is CASSEIMGLGETQYF.

On this clone itself: The read terminates 3 residues ahead of where the CDR3 ends, so the germline J gene completes it. The chain combines TRBV30 with TRBJ2-2; D is possibly TRBD1 (5 bases). The CDR3 is made up of 16 amino acids. Germline CDR1 GTSNPN, CDR2 SVGIG (reference sequence). Trimming took 2 bases from V and 4 from J, leaving 17 bases between them. CDR3 sequence: CAWSPDIPGITGELFF. Partial CDR3 DNA: TGTGCCTGGAGTCCTGACATCCCAGGGATCACCGGGGAG.

The DNA read from the CDR3 is TGTGCCAGCAACGGGGACAGTTATAATTCACCC. Residues: CASNGDSYNSP. The full CDR3 reads CASNGDSYNSPLHF. This rearrangement joins TRBV2 to TRBJ1-6; 7 nucleotides align to TRBD1. Read data end 3 residues before the CDR3 end; the end is taken from the germline J gene. CDR3 length: 14 amino acids. V lost 7 bases to trimming and J lost 4 bases; unmatched junction nucleotides: 4. Germline values: CDR1 SNHLY, CDR2 FYNNEI.

Concerning this clone itself: The missing CDR3 end, 3 residues past where the read stops, is filled in from the germline J gene. The chain combines TRBV7-2 with TRBJ2-7; D is unresolved. CDR3 size: 14 residues. CDR1 and CDR2 (germline): SGHTA, FQGNSA. V was trimmed by 5 bases and J by 2 bases, leaving 13 bases between them. The CDR3 protein is CASSPPGGTYEQYF. The sequenced CDR3 bases are TGTGCCAGCAGCCCCCCCGGCGGAACCTACGAG. The full variable domain, completed using reference TRBV7-2 and TRBJ2-7, is GAGVSQSPSNKVTEKGKDVELRCDPISGHTALYWYRQSLGQGLEFLIYFQGNSAPDKSGLPSDRFSAERTGGSVSTLTIQRTQQEDSAVYLCASSPPGGTYEQYFGPGTRLTVT.

As regards this clone: The read falls 3 residues short of the CDR3 end, and the missing part is taken from the germline J gene. The chain couples TRBV2 to TRBJ1-5, with 8 bases matching TRBD1. From germline, CDR1 is SNHLY and CDR2 FYNNEI. V lost 3 bases to trimming and J lost 0 bases; unmatched junction nucleotides: 4. CDR3 size: 16 residues. The sequenced CDR3 bases are TGTGCCAGCAGTGAGGCAGGGGGCGATAGCAATCAGCCC. Protein: CASSEAGGDSNQP. The full CDR3 protein is CASSEAGGDSNQPQHF.

About this clone: The read is 3 residues too short to cover the CDR3 end, so that end is filled in from the germline J gene. The chain employs TRBV2 and TRBJ2-6; no firm D call. The length of the CDR3 is 16 residues. V was clipped by 3 bases and J by 0 bases, with 9 bases between them. Per the germline V gene, CDR1 is SNHLY and CDR2 is FYNNEI. This chain's CDR3 is CASSDVGASGANVLTF. The covered CDR3 bases are TGTGCCAGCAGTGACGTCGGTGCCTCTGGGGCCAACGTC.

As to this clone: Read data end 3 residues before the CDR3 end; the end is taken from the germline J gene. The rearrangement joins TRBV7-3 to TRBJ1-1; D is ambiguous. Germline V gene sequence: CDR1 SGHTA, CDR2 FQGTGA. Trimming removed 1 base at V and 1 base at J, with 4 bases between. CDR3 size: 13 residues. The covered CDR3 bases are TGTGCCAGCAGCTTAAGAGGGAACACTGAA. Protein sequence: CASSLRGNTE. The whole CDR3 sequence reads CASSLRGNTEAFF.